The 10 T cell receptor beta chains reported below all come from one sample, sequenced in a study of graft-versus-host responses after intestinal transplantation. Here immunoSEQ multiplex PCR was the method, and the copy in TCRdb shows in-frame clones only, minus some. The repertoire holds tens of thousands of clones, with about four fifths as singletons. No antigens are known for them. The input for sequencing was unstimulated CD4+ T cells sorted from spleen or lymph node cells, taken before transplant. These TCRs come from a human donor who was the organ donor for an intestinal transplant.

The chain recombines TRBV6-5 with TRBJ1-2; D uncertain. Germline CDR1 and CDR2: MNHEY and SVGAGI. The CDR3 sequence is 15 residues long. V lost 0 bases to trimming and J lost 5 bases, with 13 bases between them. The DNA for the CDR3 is TGTGCCAGCAGTTACTCCCACTTGGTGGGTTATGGCTACACCTTC. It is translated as CASSYSHLVGYGYTF.

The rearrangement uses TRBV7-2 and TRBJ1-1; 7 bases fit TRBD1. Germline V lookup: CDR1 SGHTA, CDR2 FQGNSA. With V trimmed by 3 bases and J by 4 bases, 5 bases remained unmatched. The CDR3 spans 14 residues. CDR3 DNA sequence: TGTGCCAGCAGCTTGACAGGGTTGGGCACTGAAGCTTTCTTT. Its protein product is CASSLTGLGTEAFF.

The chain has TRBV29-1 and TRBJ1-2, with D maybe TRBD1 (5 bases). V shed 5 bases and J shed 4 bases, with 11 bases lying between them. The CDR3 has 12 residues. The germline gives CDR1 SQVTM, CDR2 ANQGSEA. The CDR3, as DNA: TGCAGCGTTTATGTGACAGTCTATGGCTACACCTTC. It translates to CSVYVTVYGYTF. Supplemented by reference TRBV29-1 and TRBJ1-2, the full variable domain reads SAVISQKPSRDICQRGTSLTIQCQVDSQVTMMFWYRQQPGQSLTLIATANQGSEATYESGFVIDKFPISRPNLTFSTLTVSNMSPEDSSIYLCSVYVTVYGYTFGSGTRLTVV.

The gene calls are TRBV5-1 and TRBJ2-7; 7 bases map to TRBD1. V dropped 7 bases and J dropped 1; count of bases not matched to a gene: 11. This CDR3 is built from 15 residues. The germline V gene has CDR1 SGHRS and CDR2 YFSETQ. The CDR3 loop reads CASGTSRQGSYEQYF. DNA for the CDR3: TGCGCCAGCGGGACCTCACGACAGGGATCCTACGAGCAGTACTTC.

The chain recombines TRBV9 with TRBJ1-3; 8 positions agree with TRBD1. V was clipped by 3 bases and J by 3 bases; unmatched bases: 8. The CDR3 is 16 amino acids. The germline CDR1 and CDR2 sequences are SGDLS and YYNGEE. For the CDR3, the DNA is TGTGCCAGCAGCGCCGGACAGGGCTTTTTTGGAAACACCATATATTTT. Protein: CASSAGQGFFGNTIYF.

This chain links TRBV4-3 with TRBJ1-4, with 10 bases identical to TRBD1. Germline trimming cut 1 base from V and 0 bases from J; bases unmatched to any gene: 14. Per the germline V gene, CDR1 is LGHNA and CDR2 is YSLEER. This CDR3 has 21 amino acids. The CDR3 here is CASSQGFHSGTGASTNEKLFF. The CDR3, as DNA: TGCGCCAGCAGCCAAGGGTTTCACTCCGGGACAGGGGCTTCAACTAATGAAAAACTGTTTTTT.

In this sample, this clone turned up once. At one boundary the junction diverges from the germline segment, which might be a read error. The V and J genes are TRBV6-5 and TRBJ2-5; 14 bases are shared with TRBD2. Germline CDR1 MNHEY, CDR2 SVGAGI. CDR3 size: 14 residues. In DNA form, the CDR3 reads TGTGCCAGCTGGACTAGCGGGGGGCCCTACGAGCAGCACTTC. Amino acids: CASWTSGGPYEQHF.

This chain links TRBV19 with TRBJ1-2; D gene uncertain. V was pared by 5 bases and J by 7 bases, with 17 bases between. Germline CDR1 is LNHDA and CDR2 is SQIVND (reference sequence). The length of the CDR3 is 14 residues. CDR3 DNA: TGTGCCAGTAGTCCACAGCCCCTTGGAGGTGGCTACACCTTC. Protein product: CASSPQPLGGGYTF.

The chain's CDR3 is CASSQVLLDTGELFF. The CDR3 DNA is TGCGCCAGCAGCCAAGTCCTGTTGGACACCGGGGAGCTGTTTTTT. The rearrangement links TRBV4-1 to TRBJ2-2; D is unresolved. The CDR3 totals 15 residues. Germline V gene data show CDR1 as MGHRA and CDR2 as YSYEKL. The germline V and J ends were trimmed by 1 base and 3 bases, with 9 bases remaining between them.

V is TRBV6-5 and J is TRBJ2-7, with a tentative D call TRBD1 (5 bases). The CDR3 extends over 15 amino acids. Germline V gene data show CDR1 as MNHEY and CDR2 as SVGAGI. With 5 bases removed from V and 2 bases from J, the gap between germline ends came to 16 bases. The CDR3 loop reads CASSAQGWRAYEQYF. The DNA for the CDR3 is TGTGCCAGCAGTGCCCAGGGTTGGAGAGCCTACGAGCAGTACTTC.